This T cell receptor (beta chain) stems from a study of cytomegalovirus exposure and HLA in healthy donors. Study-wide results and caveats: Later analysis associated a missense DCLRE1C variant with TCR beta V- and J-gene trimming. Researchers reportedly found TCR beta sequences accurately predicted most subjects' HLA-A and HLA-B alleles.

The primer mix had 60 Vbeta and 13 Jbeta primers. TCRdb keeps only in-frame clones here, not all; method: immunoSEQ multiplex PCR. The sample lists approximately 190,000 clones, over 80% seen once, with 1% to 1.5% in the top ten. The CDR3 has 12 amino acids. CDR1 SEHNR and CDR2 FQNEAQ come from the germline V gene (reference sequence). The V and J ends lost 5 bases and 3 bases respectively, with 8 bases between them. Comment on this clone: The target antigen is unknown.

This chain connects TRBV7-9 to TRBJ2-7; D possibly corresponds to TRBD1 (5 bases). This sequence originates from a man younger than 45 in good health and CMV-seronegative. The sequenced sample consisted of PBMCs. CDR3 residues: CASSQGGYEQYF. For the CDR3, the DNA is TGTGCCAGCAGCCAGGGTGGCTACGAGCAGTACTTC.